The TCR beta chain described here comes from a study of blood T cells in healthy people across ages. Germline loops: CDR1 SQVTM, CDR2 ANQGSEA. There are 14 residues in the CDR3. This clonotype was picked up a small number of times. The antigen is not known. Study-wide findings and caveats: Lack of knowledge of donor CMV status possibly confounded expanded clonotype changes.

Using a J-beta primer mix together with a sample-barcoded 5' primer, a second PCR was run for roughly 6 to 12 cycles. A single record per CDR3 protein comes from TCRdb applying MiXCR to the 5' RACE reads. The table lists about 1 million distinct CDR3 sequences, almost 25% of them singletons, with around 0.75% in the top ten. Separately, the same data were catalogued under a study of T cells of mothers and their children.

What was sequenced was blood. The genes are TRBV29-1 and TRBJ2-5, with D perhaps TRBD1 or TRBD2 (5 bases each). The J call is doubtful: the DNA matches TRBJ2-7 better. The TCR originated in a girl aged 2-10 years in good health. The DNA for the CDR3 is TGCAGCGTCATCCAGGGACCCAGCTCCTACGAGCAGTACTTC. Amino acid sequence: CSVIQGPSSYEQYF.